These 2 T cell receptor beta chains originate from one sample sequenced in a study of shared clonotypes between healthy human individuals. The protocol was immunoSEQ multiplex PCR, while the TCRdb copy is restricted to in-frame clones and leaves out a portion. The data show more than 450,000 clones, 79% seen once. Sequencing was performed on PBMCs. The source is a woman in her 40s in good health. Some clones in this sample may be carry-over from other donors' samples.

This rearrangement joins TRBV19 to TRBJ2-3, with D possibly TRBD2 on 6 matching bases. In germline, CDR1 is LNHDA, CDR2 SQIVND (reference sequence). Trimming removed 7 bases from V and 0 bases from J, with 17 bases in between. The CDR3 is 16 amino acids. CDR3 residues: CASTPGGRFSTDTQYF. CDR3 sequence (DNA): TGTGCCAGTACCCCCGGAGGGCGGTTCAGCACAGATACGCAGTATTTT. The variable domain in full, with the rest retrieved from reference TRBV19 and TRBJ2-3, is DGGITQSPKYLFRKEGQNVTLSCEQNLNHDAMYWYRQDPGQGLRLIYYSQIVNDFQKGDIAEGYSVSREKKESFPLTVTSAQKNPTAFYLCASTPGGRFSTDTQYFGPGTRLTVL.

Notes on this clone: Other nucleotide sequences from this sample produce the same CDR3. The chain joins TRBV19 to TRBJ1-1; 7 bases map to TRBD1. V lost 3 bases to trimming and J lost 3 bases; unmatched junction nucleotides: 1. The CDR3 length is 13 residues. Per germline, CDR1 LNHDA and CDR2 SQIVND (reference sequence). The CDR3 here is CASSIQGDTEAFF. The CDR3 DNA follows: TGTGCCAGTAGTATTCAGGGGGACACTGAAGCTTTCTTT.